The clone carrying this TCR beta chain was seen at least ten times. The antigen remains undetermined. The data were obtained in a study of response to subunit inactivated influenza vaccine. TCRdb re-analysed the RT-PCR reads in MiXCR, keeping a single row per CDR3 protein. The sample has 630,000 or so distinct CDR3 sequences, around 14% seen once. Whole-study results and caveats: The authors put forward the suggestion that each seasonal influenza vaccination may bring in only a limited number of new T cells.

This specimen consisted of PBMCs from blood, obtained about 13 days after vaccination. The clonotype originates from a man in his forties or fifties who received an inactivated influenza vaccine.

CDR3 nucleotide sequence: TGCAGCGTTGGATGGGACTCCAAAAACATTCAGTACTTC. Translated, it gives CSVGWDSKNIQYF. The gene calls are TRBV29-1 and TRBJ2-4; perhaps TRBD2 as D (6 bases). Trimming removed 4 bases at V and 2 bases at J, with 9 bases between. Germline V lookup: CDR1 SQVTM, CDR2 ANQGSEA. The CDR3 totals 13 residues. Supplemented by reference TRBV29-1 and TRBJ2-4, the full variable domain reads SAVISQKPSRDICQRGTSLTIQCQVDSQVTMMFWYRQQPGQSLTLIATANQGSEATYESGFVIDKFPISRPNLTFSTLTVSNMSPEDSSIYLCSVGWDSKNIQYFGAGTRLSVL.